This T cell receptor (beta chain) appears in the sequencing data of a study of T-cell reconstitution after alpha-beta-depleted transplantation in children. The V end was cut by 5 bases, the J end by 5 bases, with 13 bases between. This CDR3 comprises 13 residues. TCRbeta library preparation incorporated unique molecular identifiers. Each CDR3 protein gets one entry after TCRdb re-called the PCR reads with MiXCR. The table has about 270,000 distinct CDR3 sequences, about 10% seen once. Here the sequenced sample was PBMCs from the stem cell graft donor, taken from the stem cell graft. The chain joins TRBV12-3 or TRBV12-4 to TRBJ2-7, with a possible D match to TRBD1 (6 bases). The receptor comes from a human donor who donated a stem cell graft to a child with SCID. For the CDR3, the DNA is TGTGCCAGCAGTGTACAAGGGGGTCACGAGCAGTACTTC. Its translation: CASSVQGGHEQYF.